This T cell receptor beta chain was captured in a study of OX40 agonist ivuxolimab in advanced cancers. Study-wide context: Three patients, one with hepatocellular carcinoma and two with cutaneous melanoma, achieved partial responses.

As to this clone: The antigen is unknown.

Blood got drawn at baseline, again on cycle 4 day 1, and then on cycle 7 day 1. Study outcomes and limitations: The antigens recognized by the expanded peripheral T cells, that is their antigen specificity, were not determined. Expanded clones were, on average, more numerous in CD8+ T cells than in CD4+.

The table came from immunoSEQ multiplex PCR; TCRdb's copy has only in-frame clones and leaves some out. The sample consists of over 60,000 clones, roughly 80% of them appearing once. Trimming left V 7 bases short and J 7 bases short, with 16 bases between. This CDR3 comprises 13 residues. Germline loops: CDR1 MNHNY, CDR2 SVGAGI (reference sequence). The chain recombines TRBV6-6 with TRBJ1-2; D is unresolved. The starting material was CD4+ or CD8+ T cells sorted from blood, obtained in a trial of the OX40 agonist ivuxolimab. The sequence came from an adult with an advanced solid tumor such as melanoma, head and neck, liver or kidney cancer. The CDR3 DNA follows: TGTGCCAGCACCCCCCGGGAGCGATCTGGCTACACCTTC. This codes for CASTPRERSGYTF.